What follows describes a single TCR beta chain. Data came from immunoSEQ multiplex PCR; TCRdb stores just in-frame clones and leaves some out. The sample includes around 30,000 clones, 92% of them seen just once. This specimen belongs to a study of chemoradiotherapy in HPV16-positive cancers. CDR1 and CDR2 from the germline V gene are MNHNY and SVGAGI (reference sequence). The CDR3 is 16 residues long. The V gene end was trimmed by 4 bases and the J gene end by 0 bases; junction bases not matched to a gene: 2. V and J are TRBV6-6 and TRBJ2-6; 8 bases align to TRBD1. This clonotype originated in a human donor with HPV-associated anogenital cancer. The starting material was blood, obtained from a patient who underwent chemoradiotherapy. CDR3 in amino acids: CASSSTGGSGANVLTF. The CDR3 nucleotides are TGTGCCAGCAGTTCAACAGGGGGCTCTGGGGCCAACGTCCTGACTTTC.